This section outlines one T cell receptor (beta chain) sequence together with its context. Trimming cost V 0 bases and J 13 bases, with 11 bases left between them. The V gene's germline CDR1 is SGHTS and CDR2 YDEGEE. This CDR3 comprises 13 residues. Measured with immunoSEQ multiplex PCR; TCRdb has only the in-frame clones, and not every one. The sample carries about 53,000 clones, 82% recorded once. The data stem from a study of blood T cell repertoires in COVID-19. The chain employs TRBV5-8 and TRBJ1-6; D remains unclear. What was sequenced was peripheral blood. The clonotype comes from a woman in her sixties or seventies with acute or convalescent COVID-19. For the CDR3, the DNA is TGTGCCAGCAGCTTGGCCCATCTCCGGCCCCTCCACTTT. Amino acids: CASSLAHLRPLHF.